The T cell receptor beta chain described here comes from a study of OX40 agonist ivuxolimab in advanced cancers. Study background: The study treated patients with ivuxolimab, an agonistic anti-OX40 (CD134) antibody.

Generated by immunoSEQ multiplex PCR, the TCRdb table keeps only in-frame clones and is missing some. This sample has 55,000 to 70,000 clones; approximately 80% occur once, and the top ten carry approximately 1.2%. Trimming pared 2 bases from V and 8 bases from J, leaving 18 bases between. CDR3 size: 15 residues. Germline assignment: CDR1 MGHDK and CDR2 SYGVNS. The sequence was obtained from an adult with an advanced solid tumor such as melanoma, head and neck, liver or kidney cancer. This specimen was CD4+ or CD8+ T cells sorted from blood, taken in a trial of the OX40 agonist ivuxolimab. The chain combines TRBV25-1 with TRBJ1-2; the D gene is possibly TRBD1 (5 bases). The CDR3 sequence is CASSERGEGRGGYTF. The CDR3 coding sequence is TGTGCCAGCAGTGAACGAGGGGAGGGAAGAGGGGGCTACACCTTC.